This T cell receptor (beta chain) was sequenced in a study of T cell responses to AZD1222 COVID-19 vaccine. Germline V CDR1 and CDR2: SGHNT, YYREEE (reference sequence). Losses at the gene ends were 4 bases for V and 7 bases for J; bases not matched to a gene: 10. The CDR3 extends over 15 amino acids. Measured with immunoSEQ multiplex PCR; TCRdb has only the in-frame clones, and not every one. Of 100,000 to 150,000 clones listed, around 90% are singletons. This sample comprised peripheral blood, obtained on day 0 of AZD1222 vaccination. The chain couples TRBV5-4 to TRBJ1-3; TRBD1 matches 8 bases. This TCR came from an adult in good health. The CDR3 is CASSPGQGLSNTIYF. The CDR3 bases are TGTGCCAGCAGCCCTGGACAGGGCTTGTCTAACACCATATATTTT.